This TCR beta chain appears in the sequencing data of a study of T cells after posttransplantation cyclophosphamide. Comments on this clone: Its antigen is unidentified.

Cyclophosphamide on days +3 and +4 followed busulfan-fludarabine conditioning and a marrow graft. Whole-study results and caveats: TRB overlap between skin or GI tissue T cells and blood was limited. Later post-transplant blood repertoires were often dominated by donor CD8+ memory clones.

The CDR3 has 16 residues. Clones were read by immunoSEQ multiplex PCR, and TCRdb kept only the in-frame ones, dropping some. Among roughly 3,200 clones listed, around 85% were seen once. The TCR originated in a female patient aged 45-60 years who received an allogeneic stem cell transplant from an unrelated donor, was CMV-positive, and had acute and chronic GVHD. Some T cells may have come from the graft donor. The sequenced sample was PBMCs, obtained after allogeneic stem cell transplant with posttransplant cyclophosphamide. V usage is TRBV21-1 and J usage is TRBJ2-7; the table names TRBD2, a call not compared with the DNA. TRBV21-1 is tagged as a pseudogene. In DNA, the CDR3 is TGTGCCAGCAGCAAAAAGGGGACTAGCTCCTCCTACGAGCAGTACTTC. This encodes CASSKKGTSSSYEQYF.